This TCR beta chain was captured by sequencing in a study of blood T cell repertoires in COVID-19. This clone has a single count. In germline, CDR1 is LNHDA, CDR2 SQIVND (reference sequence). V lost 5 bases to trimming and J lost 1 base, with 14 bases between them. CDR3 length equals 16 residues. Clones were sequenced by immunoSEQ multiplex PCR, and TCRdb holds only the in-frame ones, with some missing. The sample contains 70,000 to 75,000 clones, over 85% of which appear only once. Sequenced material: peripheral blood. The TCR comes from a human donor in a cohort sampled during active COVID-19. The chain combines TRBV19 with TRBJ2-2; the D gene is possibly TRBD2 (5 bases). For the CDR3, the DNA is TGTGCCAGTAGTTCCCTCGCGGGCGGGAACACCGGGGAGCTGTTTTTT. It encodes CASSSLAGGNTGELFF.